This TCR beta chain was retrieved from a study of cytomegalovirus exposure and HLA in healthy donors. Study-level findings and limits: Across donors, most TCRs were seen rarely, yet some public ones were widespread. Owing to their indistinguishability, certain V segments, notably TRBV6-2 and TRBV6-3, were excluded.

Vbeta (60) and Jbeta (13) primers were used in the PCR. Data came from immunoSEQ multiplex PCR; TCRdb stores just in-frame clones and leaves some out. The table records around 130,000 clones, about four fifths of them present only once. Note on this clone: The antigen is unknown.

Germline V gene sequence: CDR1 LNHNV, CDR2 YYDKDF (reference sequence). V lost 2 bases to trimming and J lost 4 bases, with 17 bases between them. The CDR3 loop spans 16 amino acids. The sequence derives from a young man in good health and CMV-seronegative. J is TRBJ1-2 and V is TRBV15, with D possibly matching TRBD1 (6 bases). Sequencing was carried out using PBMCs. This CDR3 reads CATSRIAKGQIYGYTF. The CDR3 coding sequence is TGTGCCACCAGCAGAATAGCGAAGGGACAAATCTATGGCTACACCTTC.